This T cell receptor beta chain was recovered during a study of T cell responses to AZD1222 COVID-19 vaccine. Study conclusions and caveats: The donors showed a predominance of white British ancestry and of females, with possible underestimation of clonal diversity. AZD1222 recipients seropositive at baseline numbered only 6 or 7.

Libraries were prepared by immunoSEQ multiplex PCR; TCRdb keeps only in-frame clonotypes and omits some of them. The sample contains 97,000 or so clones, roughly nine tenths of which appear only once. This CDR3 contains 14 residues. With V trimmed by 3 bases and J by 6 bases, 6 bases remained unmatched. CDR1 is MNHNS and CDR2 is SASEGT in the germline V gene. As regards this clone: Its antigen is not known.

This clonotype was obtained from an adult who received the AZD1222 COVID-19 vaccine. This specimen was peripheral blood, taken 28 days after the second AZD1222 dose. This rearrangement joins TRBV6-1 to TRBJ1-1; 8 bases fit TRBD1. CDR3 coding DNA: TGTGCCAGCAGTGAGCCCCGGACAGGGCCTGAAGCTTTCTTT. This encodes CASSEPRTGPEAFF.